A selection of T cell receptor beta chains follows, all from one sample in a study of cytomegalovirus exposure and HLA in healthy donors. Profiled with immunoSEQ multiplex PCR; TCRdb holds only in-frame clones, not every one. The sample has around 150,000 clones, about 86% seen once; the top ten hold approximately 8%. The sample consisted of PBMCs. Receptors were obtained from a woman younger than 35 in good health and CMV-seropositive. The CDR3 runs from the conserved cysteine through the conserved F or W. A D gene is named only where the DNA matches it firmly. Clone sizes are given selectively: once, few, many, or a class where the clone is expanded.

abundance,d_gene,j_gene,v_gene,CDR3nt,CDR3aa
.,TRBD1,TRBJ2-7,TRBV30,TGTGCCTGGGGCGGACAGGGGGCTTACGAGCAGTACTTC,CAWGGQGAYEQYF
few,TRBD1,TRBJ1-6,TRBV27,TGTGCCAGCAGTCCGGGACAGGGTAATTCACCCCTCCACTTT,CASSPGQGNSPLHF
.,TRBD1,TRBJ2-5,TRBV29-1,TGCAGCGCGGGCAGGACAGGGGGTTTTTGGGAGACCCAGTACTTC,CSAGRTGGFWETQYF
.,.,TRBJ1-2,TRBV5-1,TGCGCCAGCAGCGAGGGGGATTATGGCTACACCTTC,CASSEGDYGYTF
.,TRBD1,TRBJ1-5,TRBV7-2,TGTGCCAGCAGCGGGCGAGGGGGCTCTCAGCCCCAGCATTTT,CASSGRGGSQPQHF
.,.,TRBJ2-1,TRBV11-3,TGTGCCAGCAGCCGCGGGACCCTAACCTACAATGAGCAGTTCTTC,CASSRGTLTYNEQFF
.,.,TRBJ1-6,TRBV27,TGTGCCAGCAGCCAGGGTCTAAATTCACCCCTCCACTTT,CASSQGLNSPLHF
.,TRBD2,TRBJ2-7,TRBV5-4,TGTGCCAGCAGCTTGAGGCGGGAGCGGGGCTACGAGCAGTACTTC,CASSLRRERGYEQYF
.,.,TRBJ2-3,TRBV4-2,TGTGCCAGCAGCCAAGCCCCGTCCCCAGCAGATACGCAGTATTTT,CASSQAPSPADTQYF
once,TRBD1,TRBJ2-5,TRBV11-3,TGTGCCAGCAGCTTAGGGACAGGGATGAACCAAGAGACCCAGTACTTC,CASSLGTGMNQETQYF
.,TRBD2,TRBJ2-1,TRBV2,TGTGCCAGCAGTGAAGCGGTGACCGCTAGCGGGGTAATATACAATGAGCAGTTCTTC,CASSEAVTASGVIYNEQFF
.,.,TRBJ1-6,TRBV2,TGTGCCAGCAGTGACAGGTATAATTCACCCCTCCACTTT,CASSDRYNSPLHF
few,.,TRBJ1-2,TRBV6-5,TGTGCCAGCAGTCCGTACCGTAGTAGTGGCTACACCTTC,CASSPYRSSGYTF
once,TRBD2,TRBJ2-1,TRBV7-3,TGTGCCAGCAGCTTCGGACTAGCGGGTTACAATGAGCAGTTCTTC,CASSFGLAGYNEQFF
few,.,TRBJ1-2,TRBV14,TGTGCCAGCAGCCAAGAGAGACAGGCTGGCTACACCTTC,CASSQERQAGYTF
.,TRBD2,TRBJ2-5,TRBV4-2,TGTGCCAGCAGCCAAGATGCCCCTAGCGGAGGAGCGTACGGAGAGACCCAGTACTTC,CASSQDAPSGGAYGETQYF
few,.,TRBJ1-4,TRBV2,TGTGCCAGCAGCCTGACAGCAACTAATGAAAAACTGTTTTTT,CASSLTATNEKLFF
.,.,TRBJ1-2,TRBV27,TGTGCCAGCAGTTTATCGGGGGGTACCTTCTATGGCTACACCTTC,CASSLSGGTFYGYTF
.,TRBD2,TRBJ2-5,TRBV10-3,TGTGCCATCAGACCAGATAGCGGGGGGGAGACCCAGTACTTC,CAIRPDSGGETQYF
.,TRBD2,TRBJ2-2,TRBV4-2,TGTGCCAGCAGCCAATCCGCGCGGGGGGGCGGGGAGCTGTTTTTT,CASSQSARGGGELFF
.,TRBD1,TRBJ1-2,TRBV7-3,TGTGCCAGCAGCCCTCAGGGGGCCCGCAATGGCTACACCTTC,CASSPQGARNGYTF
.,.,TRBJ1-2,TRBV25-1,TGTGCCAGCAAGCGGACTGAAGCTGGCTACACCTTC,CASKRTEAGYTF
few,TRBD1,TRBJ2-7,TRBV4-2,TGTGCCAGCAGCCAAGTGTTTCCGGGACAGGGAGACGAGCAGTACTTC,CASSQVFPGQGDEQYF
once,TRBD1,TRBJ1-4,TRBV27,TGTGCCAGCAGTTTATCAGGGGGCGGTGAAAAACTGTTTTTT,CASSLSGGGEKLFF
.,.,TRBJ2-3,TRBV28,TGTGCCAGCAGTACCCTCGTCTTTCAGCGGCCCACAGATACGCAGTATTTT,CASSTLVFQRPTDTQYF
.,.,TRBJ2-1,TRBV27,TGTGCCAGCACCCTACCCGGGGCGGGATCCAATGAGCAGTTCTTC,CASTLPGAGSNEQFF
.,TRBD1,TRBJ1-4,TRBV6-5,TGTGCCAGCAGTTACGGGACAGGGATTCGTGAACTGTTTTTT,CASSYGTGIRELFF
many,TRBD1,TRBJ1-6,TRBV4-1,TGCGCCAGCAGCCAGCCGACAGGGGATAATTCACCCCTCCACTTT,CASSQPTGDNSPLHF
.,.,TRBJ2-7,TRBV18,TGTGCCAGCTCACCGACAGGTTCCTACGAGCAGTACTTC,CASSPTGSYEQYF
.,TRBD1,TRBJ1-2,TRBV19,TGTGCCAGCAGTAGGGGGACAGGGGTTTGGGGCTACACCTTC,CASSRGTGVWGYTF
few,TRBD1,TRBJ1-2,TRBV18,TGTGCCAGCTCGCGAGACAGGGGAAAGGACGGCTACACCTTC,CASSRDRGKDGYTF
.,.,TRBJ1-2,TRBV19,TGTGCCAGTAGTATAGATCGCCAGGGCGCAAGCTATGGCTACACCTTC,CASSIDRQGASYGYTF
.,.,TRBJ2-1,TRBV5-1,TGCGCCAGCAGCCCTGACAGGGAGCAGTTCTTC,CASSPDREQFF
.,.,TRBJ1-3,TRBV28,TGTGCCAGCAGTTTCGACAGCTCCCTCTCTGGAAACACCATATATTTT,CASSFDSSLSGNTIYF
few,.,TRBJ1-2,TRBV20-1,TGCAGTGCTGCGTACGGCTATGGCTACACCTTC,CSAAYGYGYTF
.,.,TRBJ1-3,TRBV9,TGTGCCAGCAGCGTCCTAACAGGTCGGTCTGGAAACACCATATATTTT,CASSVLTGRSGNTIYF
.,TRBD1,TRBJ1-5,TRBV11-3,TGTGCCAGCAGCTCCGGACAGGGAGGGAATCAGCCCCAGCATTTT,CASSSGQGGNQPQHF
.,.,TRBJ2-7,TRBV28,TGTGCCAGCAGTACCACTAGCCCTGTTCCCGAGCAGTACTTC,CASSTTSPVPEQYF
.,.,TRBJ2-5,TRBV7-8,TGTGCCAGCAGCCGCGGACAGATTCAAGAGACCCAGTACTTC,CASSRGQIQETQYF
.,TRBD1,TRBJ1-6,TRBV2,TGTGCCAGCACCCGGGACAGAGAATATTCACCCCTCCACTTT,CASTRDREYSPLHF
.,.,TRBJ2-7,TRBV28,TGTGCCAGCAGTTTAAGAGCCCCGAACTTTGAGTACTTC,CASSLRAPNFEYF
.,TRBD1,TRBJ2-7,TRBV28,TGTGCCAGCAGCTCCCTCCGACAGGGCAGGAACGAGCAGTACTTC,CASSSLRQGRNEQYF
.,TRBD2,TRBJ2-2,TRBV5-6,TGTGCCAGCAGCCTCAGGACTAGCGGGAACACCGGGGAGCTGTTTTTT,CASSLRTSGNTGELFF
.,.,TRBJ2-1,TRBV2,TGTGCCAGCAGGCCAGGTTACAATGAGCAGTTCTTC,CASRPGYNEQFF
.,TRBD2,TRBJ2-7,TRBV25-1,TGTGCCAGCAGTGCACTAGCGGGAGGCCCTAACTACGAGCAGTACTTC,CASSALAGGPNYEQYF
.,.,TRBJ2-3,TRBV6-6,TGTGCCAGCAGCCTACTAAGCACAGATACGCAGTATTTT,CASSLLSTDTQYF
.,.,TRBJ2-5,TRBV29-1,TGCAGCGTTGAAGATGGAGGGAGGGAGACCCAGTACTTC,CSVEDGGRETQYF
.,.,TRBJ1-6,TRBV11-2,TGTGCCAGCAGGTCTAACGGTTCACCCCTCCACTTT,CASRSNGSPLHF
.,.,TRBJ2-7,TRBV5-4,TGTGCCAGCAGCTTGGAAGGCAGGCCGCTTTACGAGCAGTACTTC,CASSLEGRPLYEQYF
.,TRBD1,TRBJ2-7,TRBV10-3,TGTGCCATCAGTGACGGACAGGGCAATCAGCAGTACTTC,CAISDGQGNQQYF
.,.,TRBJ2-7,TRBV27,TGTGCCAGCAGTCCCGGAGGGGAGGGGGCCTACGAGCAGTACTTC,CASSPGGEGAYEQYF
.,TRBD1,TRBJ1-5,TRBV4-2,TGTGCCAGCAGCCAGTGGACAGGGGGCTTCGACCAGCCCCAGCATTTT,CASSQWTGGFDQPQHF
.,.,TRBJ2-2,TRBV6-5,TGTGCCAGCAGTTACGAAGGAGCGAACACCGGGGAGCTGTTTTTT,CASSYEGANTGELFF
.,TRBD2,TRBJ2-2,TRBV7-9,TGTGCCAGCAGTGGGGAGGGACGGAACACCGGGGAGCTGTTTTTT,CASSGEGRNTGELFF
.,.,TRBJ1-1,TRBV5-6,TGTGCCAGCAGCCCCGGGACAACCTCCACTGAAGCTTTCTTT,CASSPGTTSTEAFF